These T cell receptor beta chains were read from a single sample in a study of blood T cell repertoires in COVID-19. Only in-frame clones appear in the TCRdb table, and some are missing; sequencing was by immunoSEQ multiplex PCR. The repertoire has some 170,000 clones, 87% of them found once; the top ten carry roughly 1.4%. The sample consisted of peripheral blood. Receptors were obtained from a woman aged 45-59 years with acute or convalescent COVID-19. CDR3s include the opening cysteine and the closing phenylalanine or tryptophan. Fields, in order: V gene, D gene, J gene, clone size, CDR3 protein, CDR3 DNA. D genes are given only for firm matches. Expanded clones are given a class, and other clones once, few, many or no size at all.

v_call: TRBV4-3
d_call: TRBD2
j_call: TRBJ2-2
clone_size: NA
cdr3_aa: CASSQEVLAGRTGELFF
cdr3_nt: TGCGCCAGCAGCCAAGAGGTCCTAGCGGGACGAACCGGGGAGCTGTTTTTT

v_call: TRBV6-5
d_call: NA
j_call: TRBJ2-1
clone_size: NA
cdr3_aa: CASSQRGGSYNEQFF
cdr3_nt: TGTGCCAGCAGTCAAAGAGGGGGCTCCTACAATGAGCAGTTCTTC

v_call: TRBV19
d_call: TRBD2
j_call: TRBJ2-3
clone_size: NA
cdr3_aa: CASKASGPSADTQYF
cdr3_nt: TGTGCCAGTAAGGCTAGCGGACCAAGTGCAGATACGCAGTATTTT

v_call: TRBV11-1
d_call: NA
j_call: TRBJ2-7
clone_size: few
cdr3_aa: CASSRLGGSEQYF
cdr3_nt: TGTGCCAGCAGCCGCCTCGGGGGAAGCGAGCAGTACTTC

v_call: TRBV10-3
d_call: TRBD1
j_call: TRBJ1-5
clone_size: NA
cdr3_aa: CAISVGTGANQPQHF
cdr3_nt: TGTGCCATCAGTGTGGGGACAGGGGCCAATCAGCCCCAGCATTTT

v_call: TRBV5-1
d_call: NA
j_call: TRBJ1-2
clone_size: NA
cdr3_aa: CASSFGDYGYTF
cdr3_nt: TGCGCCAGCAGCTTCGGGGACTATGGCTACACCTTC

v_call: TRBV5-4
d_call: NA
j_call: TRBJ1-1
clone_size: NA
cdr3_aa: CASSFMVRGGTEAFF
cdr3_nt: TGTGCCAGCAGCTTTATGGTCAGGGGTGGCACTGAAGCTTTCTTT

v_call: TRBV5-4
d_call: TRBD2
j_call: TRBJ2-5
clone_size: NA
cdr3_aa: CASSSGLAGEGRETQYF
cdr3_nt: TGTGCCAGCAGCTCAGGACTAGCGGGAGAGGGTCGGGAGACCCAGTACTTC

v_call: TRBV7-9
d_call: NA
j_call: TRBJ2-1
clone_size: NA
cdr3_aa: CASSSPIVNEQFF
cdr3_nt: TGTGCCAGCAGCTCCCCCATAGTCAATGAGCAGTTCTTC

v_call: TRBV29-1
d_call: TRBD2
j_call: TRBJ2-7
clone_size: NA
cdr3_aa: CSPHPGWLAGGYEQYF
cdr3_nt: TGCAGCCCACATCCAGGCTGGCTAGCGGGAGGTTACGAGCAGTACTTC

v_call: TRBV18
d_call: NA
j_call: TRBJ1-4
clone_size: NA
cdr3_aa: CASGDTGTNEKLFF
cdr3_nt: TGTGCCAGCGGCGACACAGGGACTAATGAAAAACTGTTTTTT

v_call: TRBV19
d_call: TRBD2
j_call: TRBJ2-1
clone_size: NA
cdr3_aa: CASSPGLYGEQFF
cdr3_nt: TGTGCCAGTAGTCCGGGACTATATGGTGAGCAGTTCTTC

v_call: TRBV7-9
d_call: NA
j_call: TRBJ2-3
clone_size: NA
cdr3_aa: CASSRSTDTQYF
cdr3_nt: TGTGCCAGCAGCCGGAGCACAGATACGCAGTATTTT

v_call: TRBV7-2
d_call: TRBD2
j_call: TRBJ2-3
clone_size: once
cdr3_aa: CASSSRGSGGADTQYF
cdr3_nt: TGTGCCAGCAGCTCCCGGGGTAGCGGGGGGGCAGATACGCAGTATTTT

v_call: TRBV5-1
d_call: TRBD2
j_call: TRBJ2-1
clone_size: NA
cdr3_aa: CASRIAAGDYNEQFF
cdr3_nt: TGCGCCAGCAGGATTGCGGCGGGAGATTACAATGAGCAGTTCTTC

v_call: TRBV11-2
d_call: TRBD2
j_call: TRBJ2-1
clone_size: few
cdr3_aa: CASSLDVGGYNEQFF
cdr3_nt: TGTGCCAGCAGCTTAGATGTGGGAGGGTACAATGAGCAGTTCTTC

v_call: TRBV19
d_call: TRBD1
j_call: TRBJ1-5
clone_size: few
cdr3_aa: CASSPGTGWNQPQHF
cdr3_nt: TGTGCCAGTAGTCCCGGGACAGGGTGGAATCAGCCCCAGCATTTT

v_call: TRBV28
d_call: TRBD2
j_call: TRBJ2-1
clone_size: NA
cdr3_aa: CASSPGTSGYNEQFF
cdr3_nt: TGTGCCAGCAGCCCCGGGACTAGCGGCTACAATGAGCAGTTCTTC

v_call: TRBV7-3
d_call: TRBD2
j_call: TRBJ2-3
clone_size: NA
cdr3_aa: CASSPELAGGTDTQYF
cdr3_nt: TGTGCCAGCAGCCCGGAACTAGCGGGGGGCACAGATACGCAGTATTTT

v_call: TRBV7-2
d_call: NA
j_call: TRBJ1-5
clone_size: NA
cdr3_aa: CASSIQQGQPQHF
cdr3_nt: TGTGCCAGCAGCATTCAACAGGGTCAGCCCCAGCATTTT

v_call: TRBV7-8
d_call: TRBD1
j_call: TRBJ1-2
clone_size: NA
cdr3_aa: CASSLTPGQGVYGYTF
cdr3_nt: TGTGCCAGCAGCCTAACACCGGGACAGGGGGTCTATGGCTACACCTTC

v_call: TRBV11-2
d_call: NA
j_call: TRBJ2-4
clone_size: NA
cdr3_aa: CASSLDRGYIQYF
cdr3_nt: TGTGCCAGCAGCTTAGACAGGGGATACATTCAGTACTTC

v_call: TRBV19
d_call: NA
j_call: TRBJ1-5
clone_size: once
cdr3_aa: CASSGREISQPQHF
cdr3_nt: TGTGCCAGTAGCGGGAGGGAGATTTCTCAGCCCCAGCATTTT

v_call: TRBV29-1
d_call: TRBD2
j_call: TRBJ2-1
clone_size: NA
cdr3_aa: CSVVWASGRSLGNEQFF
cdr3_nt: TGCAGCGTTGTTTGGGCAAGCGGGAGGTCTTTAGGGAATGAGCAGTTCTTC

v_call: TRBV19
d_call: NA
j_call: TRBJ1-4
clone_size: NA
cdr3_aa: CASRTTNRDNEKLFF
cdr3_nt: TGTGCCAGTAGGACGACCAACAGAGATAATGAAAAACTGTTTTTT

v_call: TRBV27
d_call: TRBD2
j_call: TRBJ2-3
clone_size: NA
cdr3_aa: CASSLAGGIDTQYF
cdr3_nt: TGTGCCAGCAGTCTAGCGGGGGGGATAGATACGCAGTATTTT

v_call: TRBV5-1
d_call: TRBD2
j_call: TRBJ2-5
clone_size: NA
cdr3_aa: CASSTSGGLLETQYF
cdr3_nt: TGCGCCAGCAGCACTAGCGGGGGGTTGTTAGAGACCCAGTACTTC

v_call: TRBV5-4
d_call: TRBD1
j_call: TRBJ1-4
clone_size: NA
cdr3_aa: CASSIGTGGRGQLFF
cdr3_nt: TGTGCCAGCAGCATCGGGACAGGGGGCCGTGGGCAACTGTTTTTT

v_call: TRBV19
d_call: NA
j_call: TRBJ2-3
clone_size: NA
cdr3_aa: CASSRPSSSDTQYF
cdr3_nt: TGTGCCAGTAGTAGGCCTAGCTCATCAGATACGCAGTATTTT

v_call: TRBV18
d_call: NA
j_call: TRBJ1-2
clone_size: NA
cdr3_aa: CASSPSPGGYTF
cdr3_nt: TGTGCCAGCTCACCCTCCCCAGGGGGCTACACCTTC

v_call: TRBV6-1
d_call: TRBD1
j_call: TRBJ1-6
clone_size: NA
cdr3_aa: CASSELFTGERSPLHF
cdr3_nt: TGTGCCAGCAGTGAACTTTTTACAGGGGAGCGATCACCCCTCCACTTT

v_call: TRBV5-1
d_call: TRBD1
j_call: TRBJ2-7
clone_size: NA
cdr3_aa: CASSSDGQVGYEQYF
cdr3_nt: TGCGCCAGCAGCTCGGACGGACAGGTCGGGTACGAGCAGTACTTC

v_call: TRBV2
d_call: NA
j_call: TRBJ1-5
clone_size: NA
cdr3_aa: CASSALEDQPQHF
cdr3_nt: TGTGCCAGCAGTGCCCTAGAGGATCAGCCCCAGCATTTT

v_call: TRBV4-2
d_call: TRBD2
j_call: TRBJ2-5
clone_size: NA
cdr3_aa: CASSHGLADYQETQYF
cdr3_nt: TGTGCCAGCAGCCATGGACTAGCGGATTACCAAGAGACCCAGTACTTC

v_call: TRBV9
d_call: TRBD1
j_call: TRBJ2-1
clone_size: NA
cdr3_aa: CASSVVPPGQGGGNEQFF
cdr3_nt: TGTGCCAGCAGCGTAGTTCCGCCGGGACAGGGAGGTGGCAATGAGCAGTTCTTC

v_call: TRBV19
d_call: TRBD2
j_call: TRBJ2-1
clone_size: NA
cdr3_aa: CASTMRLADGSYNEQFF
cdr3_nt: TGTGCCAGTACCATGAGGCTAGCGGATGGATCCTACAATGAGCAGTTCTTC

v_call: TRBV27
d_call: TRBD1
j_call: TRBJ1-2
clone_size: few
cdr3_aa: CASSLRTGAYGYTF
cdr3_nt: TGTGCCAGCAGTCTACGGACAGGTGCCTATGGCTACACCTTC

v_call: TRBV29-1
d_call: NA
j_call: TRBJ2-7
clone_size: NA
cdr3_aa: CSVVPVLHHEQYF
cdr3_nt: TGCAGCGTTGTCCCCGTTTTACACCACGAGCAGTACTTC

v_call: TRBV9
d_call: TRBD1
j_call: TRBJ2-4
clone_size: NA
cdr3_aa: CASSVAGVGDRGDFENIQYF
cdr3_nt: TGTGCCAGCAGCGTAGCTGGCGTGGGGGACAGGGGAGATTTTGAAAACATTCAGTACTTC

v_call: TRBV14
d_call: NA
j_call: TRBJ2-1
clone_size: NA
cdr3_aa: CASSPTGYEQFF
cdr3_nt: TGTGCCAGCAGCCCGACAGGTTATGAGCAGTTCTTC

v_call: TRBV19
d_call: NA
j_call: TRBJ2-7
clone_size: NA
cdr3_aa: CASSMSDSKYEQYF
cdr3_nt: TGTGCCAGTAGTATGTCTGACAGCAAGTACGAGCAGTACTTC

v_call: TRBV6-5
d_call: NA
j_call: TRBJ1-6
clone_size: NA
cdr3_aa: CASSPGEGNSPLHF
cdr3_nt: TGTGCCAGCAGCCCGGGGGAGGGAAATTCACCCCTCCACTTT

v_call: TRBV24-1
d_call: TRBD2
j_call: TRBJ2-2
clone_size: NA
cdr3_aa: CATSDPRTSGTGELFF
cdr3_nt: TGTGCCACCAGTGATCCCCGGACTAGCGGGACCGGGGAGCTGTTTTTT

v_call: TRBV4-2
d_call: NA
j_call: TRBJ1-2
clone_size: NA
cdr3_aa: CASSQDQFNNGYTF
cdr3_nt: TGTGCCAGCAGCCAAGATCAGTTTAACAATGGCTACACCTTC

v_call: TRBV4-3
d_call: TRBD1
j_call: TRBJ1-3
clone_size: NA
cdr3_aa: CASSQDDRDSGNTIYF
cdr3_nt: TGCGCCAGCAGCCAAGATGACAGGGACTCTGGAAACACCATATATTTT

v_call: TRBV27
d_call: TRBD1
j_call: TRBJ1-5
clone_size: NA
cdr3_aa: CASSFYRGGQPQHF
cdr3_nt: TGTGCCAGCAGTTTTTACAGGGGGGGTCAGCCCCAGCATTTT

v_call: TRBV14
d_call: TRBD1
j_call: TRBJ1-1
clone_size: NA
cdr3_aa: CASSSFRGSEAFF
cdr3_nt: TGTGCCAGCAGCTCGTTCAGGGGGTCTGAAGCTTTCTTT

v_call: TRBV15
d_call: NA
j_call: TRBJ2-2
clone_size: NA
cdr3_aa: CATRSEVGGGTGELFF
cdr3_nt: TGTGCCACCAGATCGGAAGTGGGGGGAGGCACCGGGGAGCTGTTTTTT

v_call: TRBV6-5
d_call: NA
j_call: TRBJ1-2
clone_size: NA
cdr3_aa: CASSYSSGLAYGYTF
cdr3_nt: TGTGCCAGCAGTTACAGCTCAGGGCTTGCCTATGGCTACACCTTC

v_call: TRBV7-8
d_call: NA
j_call: TRBJ1-3
clone_size: NA
cdr3_aa: CASSLSGSSGNTIYF
cdr3_nt: TGTGCCAGCAGCTTATCTGGCAGCTCTGGAAACACCATATATTTT

v_call: TRBV10-2
d_call: NA
j_call: TRBJ1-1
clone_size: once
cdr3_aa: CASTYLLTGNTEAFF
cdr3_nt: TGCGCCAGCACCTACCTCTTGACAGGGAACACTGAAGCTTTCTTT

v_call: TRBV6-2/TRBV6-3
d_call: NA
j_call: TRBJ2-4
clone_size: NA
cdr3_aa: CASSYAGKNIQYF
cdr3_nt: TGTGCCAGCAGTTACGCGGGAAAAAACATTCAGTACTTC

v_call: TRBV5-1
d_call: TRBD1
j_call: TRBJ1-4
clone_size: NA
cdr3_aa: CASSVWTGGNEKLFF
cdr3_nt: TGCGCCAGCAGCGTGTGGACAGGGGGGAATGAAAAACTGTTTTTT

v_call: TRBV4-1
d_call: NA
j_call: TRBJ2-7
clone_size: NA
cdr3_aa: CASSQVRGYEQYF
cdr3_nt: TGCGCCAGCAGCCAAGTCAGGGGTTACGAGCAGTACTTC

v_call: TRBV7-6
d_call: NA
j_call: TRBJ2-1
clone_size: NA
cdr3_aa: CASSLGRPSSYNEQFF
cdr3_nt: TGTGCCAGCAGCCTGGGGCGGCCAAGCTCCTACAATGAGCAGTTCTTC